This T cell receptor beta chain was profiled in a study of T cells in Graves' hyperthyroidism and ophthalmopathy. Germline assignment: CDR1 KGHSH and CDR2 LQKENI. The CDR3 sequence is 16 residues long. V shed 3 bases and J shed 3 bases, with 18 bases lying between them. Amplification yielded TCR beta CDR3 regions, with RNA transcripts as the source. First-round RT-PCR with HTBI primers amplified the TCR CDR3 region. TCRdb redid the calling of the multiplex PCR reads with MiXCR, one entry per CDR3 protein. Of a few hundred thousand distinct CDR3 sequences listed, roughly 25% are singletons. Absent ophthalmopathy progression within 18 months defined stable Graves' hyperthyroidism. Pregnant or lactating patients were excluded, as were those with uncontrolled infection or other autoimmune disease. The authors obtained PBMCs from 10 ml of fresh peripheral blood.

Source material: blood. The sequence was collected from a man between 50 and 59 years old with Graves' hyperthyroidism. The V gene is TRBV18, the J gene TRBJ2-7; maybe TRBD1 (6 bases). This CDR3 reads CASSPGDTTYLYEQYF. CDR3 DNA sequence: TGTGCCAGCTCACCTGGGGACACCACATATCTCTACGAGCAGTACTTC.